The text below deals with one T cell receptor beta chain. This sample is drawn from a study of blood T cell repertoires in COVID-19. Study background: There were acute and convalescent COVID-19 samples, and they came from the United States, Italy and Spain. In each case, the material was cDNA or gDNA derived from T cells, B-cell-depleted T cells, or PBMCs.

As processed by the authors: Nucleated cell number was recorded as an estimate derived from reference gene primer amplification. Measured with immunoSEQ multiplex PCR; TCRdb has only the in-frame clones, and not every one. V, J and clone size reflect that table, while D and trimming were determined from the DNA. Of approximately 100,000 clones in the sample, more than 75% are singletons; the top ten hold more than 10%. The CDR3 loop spans 16 amino acids. V lost 0 bases and J 0 bases, leaving 10 bases between the germline ends. Germline CDR1 and CDR2: SGHTS and YDEGEE. V is TRBV5-8 and J is TRBJ1-5; D unresolved. This TCR derives from a human donor in a cohort sampled during active COVID-19. The sequencing input was peripheral blood. Here the CDR3 reads CASSLGAGNSNQPQHF. CDR3 nucleotide sequence: TGTGCCAGCAGCTTGGGGGCGGGGAATAGCAATCAGCCCCAGCATTTT.